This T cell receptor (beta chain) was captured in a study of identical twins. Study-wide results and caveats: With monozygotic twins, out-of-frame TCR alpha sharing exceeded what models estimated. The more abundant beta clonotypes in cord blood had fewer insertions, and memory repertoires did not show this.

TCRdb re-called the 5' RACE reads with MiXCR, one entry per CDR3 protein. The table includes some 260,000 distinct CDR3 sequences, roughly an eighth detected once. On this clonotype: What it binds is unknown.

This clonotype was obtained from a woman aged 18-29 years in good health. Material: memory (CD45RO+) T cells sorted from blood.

As DNA, the CDR3 is TGTGCCAGCAGTGTCAACAGGGGGGGATTGAATCAGCCCCAGCATTTT. Amino acids: CASSVNRGGLNQPQHF. The chain uses TRBV27 and TRBJ1-5; TRBD1 agrees at 8 bases. This CDR3 contains 16 residues. The V segment lost 5 bases and the J segment 4 bases; nucleotides outside the gene matches: 10. The germline V gene encodes CDR1 MNHEY and CDR2 SMNVEV (reference sequence).